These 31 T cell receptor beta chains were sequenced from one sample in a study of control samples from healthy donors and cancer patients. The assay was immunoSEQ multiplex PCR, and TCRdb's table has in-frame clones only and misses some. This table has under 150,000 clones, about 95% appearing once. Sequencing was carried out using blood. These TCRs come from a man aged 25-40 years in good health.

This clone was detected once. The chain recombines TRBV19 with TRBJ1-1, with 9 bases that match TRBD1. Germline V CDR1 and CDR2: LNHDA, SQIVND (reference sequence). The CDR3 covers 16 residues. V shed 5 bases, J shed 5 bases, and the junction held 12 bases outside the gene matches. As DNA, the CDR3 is TGTGCCAGTAGTTTCGGAATACAGGGGGCGAGGACTGAAGCTTTCTTT. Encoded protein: CASSFGIQGARTEAFF.

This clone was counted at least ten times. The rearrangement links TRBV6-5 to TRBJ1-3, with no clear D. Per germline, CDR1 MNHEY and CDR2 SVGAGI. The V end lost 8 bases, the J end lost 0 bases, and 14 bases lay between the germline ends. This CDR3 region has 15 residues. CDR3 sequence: CASLFFQSSGNTIYF. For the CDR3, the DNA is TGTGCCAGCCTTTTCTTTCAGAGCTCTGGAAACACCATATATTTT.

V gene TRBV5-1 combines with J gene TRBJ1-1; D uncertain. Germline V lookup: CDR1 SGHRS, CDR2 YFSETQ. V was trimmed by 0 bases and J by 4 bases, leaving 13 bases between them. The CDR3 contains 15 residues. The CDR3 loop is CASSLERVQRTEAFF. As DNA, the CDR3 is TGCGCCAGCAGCTTGGAGAGGGTACAGCGCACTGAAGCTTTCTTT.

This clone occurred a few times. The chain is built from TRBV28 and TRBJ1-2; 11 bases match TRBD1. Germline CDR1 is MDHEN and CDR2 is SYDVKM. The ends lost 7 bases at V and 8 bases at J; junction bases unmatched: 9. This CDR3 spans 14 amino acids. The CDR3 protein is CASTWGQGVKGYTF. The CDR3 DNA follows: TGTGCCAGCACCTGGGGACAGGGGGTGAAGGGCTACACCTTC.

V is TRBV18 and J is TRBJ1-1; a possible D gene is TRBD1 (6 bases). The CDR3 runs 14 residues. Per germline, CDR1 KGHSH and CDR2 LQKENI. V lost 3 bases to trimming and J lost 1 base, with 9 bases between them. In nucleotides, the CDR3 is TGTGCCAGCTCACCCGAGACAGGGAACACTGAAGCTTTCTTT. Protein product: CASSPETGNTEAFF.

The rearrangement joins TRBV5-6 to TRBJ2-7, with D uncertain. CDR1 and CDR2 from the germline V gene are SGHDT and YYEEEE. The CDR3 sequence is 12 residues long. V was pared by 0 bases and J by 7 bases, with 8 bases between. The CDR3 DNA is TGTGCCAGCAGCTTGGGGGCCGGGGAGCAGTACTTC. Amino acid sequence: CASSLGAGEQYF. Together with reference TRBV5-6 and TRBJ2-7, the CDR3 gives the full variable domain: DAGVTQSPTHLIKTRGQQVTLRCSPKSGHDTVSWYQQALGQGPQFIFQYYEEEERQRGNFPDRFSGHQFPNYSSELNVNALLLGDSALYLCASSLGAGEQYFGPGTRLTVT.

The CDR3 reads CSAETGGSNYGYTF. The CDR3 nucleotides read TGCAGCGCCGAGACAGGGGGCTCTAACTATGGCTACACCTTC. V is TRBV29-1 and J is TRBJ1-2; 10 nucleotides line up with TRBD1. The V segment lost 7 bases and the J segment 0 bases; nucleotides outside the gene matches: 5. The CDR3 extends over 14 amino acids. Germline CDR1 and CDR2: SQVTM and ANQGSEA. Full variable domain (remainder filled in from reference TRBV29-1 and TRBJ1-2): SAVISQKPSRDICQRGTSLTIQCQVDSQVTMMFWYRQQPGQSLTLIATANQGSEATYESGFVIDKFPISRPNLTFSTLTVSNMSPEDSSIYLCSAETGGSNYGYTFGSGTRLTVV.

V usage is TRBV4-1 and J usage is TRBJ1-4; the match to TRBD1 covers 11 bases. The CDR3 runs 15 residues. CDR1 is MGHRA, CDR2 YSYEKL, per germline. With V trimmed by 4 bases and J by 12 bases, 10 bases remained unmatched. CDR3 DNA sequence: TGCGCCAGCAGCCCAATCCGGACAGGGGGCGCGGAACTGTTTTTT. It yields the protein CASSPIRTGGAELFF.

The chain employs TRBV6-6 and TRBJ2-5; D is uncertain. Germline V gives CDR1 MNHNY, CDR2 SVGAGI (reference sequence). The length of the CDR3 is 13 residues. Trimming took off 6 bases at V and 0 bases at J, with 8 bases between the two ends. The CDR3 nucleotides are TGTGCCAGCAGACGAGGAAACCAAGAGACCCAGTACTTC. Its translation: CASRRGNQETQYF.

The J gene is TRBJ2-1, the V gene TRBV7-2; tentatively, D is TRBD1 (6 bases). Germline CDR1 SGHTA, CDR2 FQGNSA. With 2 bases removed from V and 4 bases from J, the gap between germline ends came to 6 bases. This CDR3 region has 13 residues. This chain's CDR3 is CASSLQGYNEQFF. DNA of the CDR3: TGTGCCAGCAGCTTACAGGGGTACAATGAGCAGTTCTTC.

CDR3 region: CASSQVASPGTRELFF. CDR3 DNA: TGCGCCAGCAGCCAAGTTGCCTCCCCGGGAACCAGGGAGCTGTTTTTT. This chain connects TRBV4-3 to TRBJ2-2; D is perhaps TRBD2 (5 bases). Deletions cut 1 base from V and 9 bases from J, with 18 bases between. Germline CDR1 LGHNA, CDR2 YSLEER. This CDR3 has 16 amino acids.

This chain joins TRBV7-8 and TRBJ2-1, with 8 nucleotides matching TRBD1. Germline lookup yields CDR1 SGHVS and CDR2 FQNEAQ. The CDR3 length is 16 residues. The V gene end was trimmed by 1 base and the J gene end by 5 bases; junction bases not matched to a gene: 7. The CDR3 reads CASSLVRTGYDNEQFF. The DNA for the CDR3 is TGTGCCAGCAGCTTAGTTCGGACAGGGTACGACAATGAGCAGTTCTTC.

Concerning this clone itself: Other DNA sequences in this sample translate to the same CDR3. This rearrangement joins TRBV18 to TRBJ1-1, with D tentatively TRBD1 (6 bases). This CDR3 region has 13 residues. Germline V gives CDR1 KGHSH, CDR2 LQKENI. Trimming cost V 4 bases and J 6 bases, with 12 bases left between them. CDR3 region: CASSLQGGAEAFF. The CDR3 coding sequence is TGTGCCAGCTCACTACAGGGAGGGGCTGAAGCTTTCTTT.

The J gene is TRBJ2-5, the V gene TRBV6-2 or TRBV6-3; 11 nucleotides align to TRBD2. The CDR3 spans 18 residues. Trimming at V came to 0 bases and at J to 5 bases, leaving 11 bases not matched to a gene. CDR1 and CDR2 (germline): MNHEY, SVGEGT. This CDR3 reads CASSYSASGGSSRETQYF. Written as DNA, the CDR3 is TGTGCCAGCAGTTACTCGGCTAGCGGGGGGTCCTCAAGGGAGACCCAGTACTTC.

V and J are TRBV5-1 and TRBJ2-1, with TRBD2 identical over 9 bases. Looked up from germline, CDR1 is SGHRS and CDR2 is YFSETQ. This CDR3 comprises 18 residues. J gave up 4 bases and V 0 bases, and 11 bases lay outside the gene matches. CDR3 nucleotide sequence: TGCGCCAGCAGCTTGGCCAATCTAGCGGGGAGTATGTACAATGAGCAGTTCTTC. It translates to CASSLANLAGSMYNEQFF.

CDR3 in amino acids: CASRGQGLGSSGEQFF. In DNA, the CDR3 is TGCGCCAGCAGGGGGCAGGGGCTCGGGTCAAGCGGTGAGCAGTTCTTC. This rearrangement joins TRBV5-1 to TRBJ2-1; D might be TRBD1 (6 bases). This CDR3 contains 16 residues. Trimming took off 5 bases at V and 9 bases at J, with 24 bases between the two ends. The germline gives CDR1 SGHRS, CDR2 YFSETQ.

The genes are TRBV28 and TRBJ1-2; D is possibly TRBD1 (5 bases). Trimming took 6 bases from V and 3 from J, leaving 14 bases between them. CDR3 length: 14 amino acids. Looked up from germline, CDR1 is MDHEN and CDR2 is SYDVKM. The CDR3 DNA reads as TGTGCCAGCAGCCAGGGAAGAGGGGACTATGGCTACACCTTC. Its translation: CASSQGRGDYGYTF.

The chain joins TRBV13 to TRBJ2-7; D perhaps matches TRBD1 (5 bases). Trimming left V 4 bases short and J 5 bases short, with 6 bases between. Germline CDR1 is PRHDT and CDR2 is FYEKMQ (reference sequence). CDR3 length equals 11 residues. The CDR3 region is CASSSDNEQYF. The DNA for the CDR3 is TGTGCCAGCAGCTCGGACAACGAGCAGTACTTC. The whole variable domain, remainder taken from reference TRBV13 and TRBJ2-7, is AAGVIQSPRHLIKEKRETATLKCYPIPRHDTVYWYQQGPGQDPQFLISFYEKMQSDKGSIPDRFSAQQFSDYHSELNMSSLELGDSALYFCASSSDNEQYFGPGTRLTVT.

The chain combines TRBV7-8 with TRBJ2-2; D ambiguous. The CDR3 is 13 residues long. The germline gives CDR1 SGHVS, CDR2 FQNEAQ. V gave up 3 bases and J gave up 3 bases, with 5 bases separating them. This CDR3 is CASSLKDTGELFF. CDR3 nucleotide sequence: TGTGCCAGCAGCTTGAAGGACACCGGGGAGCTGTTTTTT.

For the CDR3, the DNA is TGTGCCAGCAGCTTAGAGGGACAGATGTCCTACGAGCAGTACTTC. Translating gives CASSLEGQMSYEQYF. The chain links TRBV7-2 to TRBJ2-7; 7 nucleotides agree with TRBD1. Germline CDR1 SGHTA, CDR2 FQGNSA. The V gene end was trimmed by 1 base and the J gene end by 1 base; junction bases not matched to a gene: 4. There are 15 residues in the CDR3.

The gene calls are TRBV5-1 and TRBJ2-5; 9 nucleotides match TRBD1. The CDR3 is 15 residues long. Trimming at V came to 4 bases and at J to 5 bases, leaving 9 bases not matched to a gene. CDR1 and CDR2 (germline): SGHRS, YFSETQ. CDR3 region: CASSPTGQGIETQYF. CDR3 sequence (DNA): TGCGCCAGCAGCCCTACGGGACAGGGTATCGAGACCCAGTACTTC.

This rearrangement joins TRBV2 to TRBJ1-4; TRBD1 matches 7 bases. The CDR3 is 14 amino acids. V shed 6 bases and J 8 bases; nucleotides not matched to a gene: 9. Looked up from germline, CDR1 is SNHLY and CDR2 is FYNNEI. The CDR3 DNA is TGTGCCAGCAGACGCGGGCAGGGGGAAGAAAAACTGTTTTTT. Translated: CASRRGQGEEKLFF.

The CDR3: CASRESNTSGSPLHF. The CDR3 region has the DNA TGTGCCAGCAGGGAGTCCAATACATCGGGTTCACCCCTCCACTTT. The genes are TRBV6-5 and TRBJ1-6; no clear D gene. Germline values: CDR1 MNHEY, CDR2 SVGAGI. This CDR3 comprises 15 residues. Trimming removed 6 bases from V and 9 bases from J, with 18 bases in between.

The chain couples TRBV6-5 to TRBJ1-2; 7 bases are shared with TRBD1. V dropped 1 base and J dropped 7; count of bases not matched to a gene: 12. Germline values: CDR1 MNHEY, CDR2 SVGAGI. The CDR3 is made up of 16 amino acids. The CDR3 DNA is TGTGCCAGCAGTTACTGGGGAGGACAGGTCTTGTCTGGCTACACCTTC. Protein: CASSYWGGQVLSGYTF.

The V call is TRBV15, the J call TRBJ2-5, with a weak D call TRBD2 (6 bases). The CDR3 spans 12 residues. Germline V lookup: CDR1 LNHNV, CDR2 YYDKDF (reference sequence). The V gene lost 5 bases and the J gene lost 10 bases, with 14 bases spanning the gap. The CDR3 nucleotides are TGTGCCACCAGCTTCCGGTCGGGGGTCCAGTACTTC. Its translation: CATSFRSGVQYF. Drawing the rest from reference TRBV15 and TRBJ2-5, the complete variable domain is DAMVIQNPRYQVTQFGKPVTLSCSQTLNHNVMYWYQQKSSQAPKLLFHYYDKDFNNEADTPDNFQSRRPNTSFCFLDIRSPGLGDTAMYLCATSFRSGVQYFGPGTRLLVL.

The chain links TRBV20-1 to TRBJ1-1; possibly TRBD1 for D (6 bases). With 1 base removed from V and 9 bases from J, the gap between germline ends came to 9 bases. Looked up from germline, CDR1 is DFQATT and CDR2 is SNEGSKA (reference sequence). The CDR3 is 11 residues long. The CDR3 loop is CSARGGPKAFF. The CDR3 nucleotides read TGCAGTGCTAGAGGGGGGCCTAAAGCTTTCTTT.

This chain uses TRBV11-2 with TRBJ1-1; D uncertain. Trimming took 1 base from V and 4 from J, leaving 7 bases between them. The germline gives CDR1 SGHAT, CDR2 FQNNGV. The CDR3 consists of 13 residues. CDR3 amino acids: CASSLGPGTEAFF. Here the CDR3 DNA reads TGTGCCAGCAGCTTAGGGCCGGGCACTGAAGCTTTCTTT.

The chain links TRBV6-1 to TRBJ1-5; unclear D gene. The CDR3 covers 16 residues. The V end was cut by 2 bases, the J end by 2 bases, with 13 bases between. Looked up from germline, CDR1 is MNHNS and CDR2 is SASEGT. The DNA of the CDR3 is TGTGCCAGCAGTGAACTCCGCTGGCAGGGCAATCAGCCCCAGCATTTT. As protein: CASSELRWQGNQPQHF.

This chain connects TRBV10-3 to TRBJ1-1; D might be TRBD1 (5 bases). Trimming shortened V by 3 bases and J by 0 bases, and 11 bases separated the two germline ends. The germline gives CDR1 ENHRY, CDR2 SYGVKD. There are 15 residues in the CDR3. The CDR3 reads CAISDRQGLNTEAFF. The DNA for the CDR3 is TGTGCCATCAGTGATCGCCAGGGTTTGAACACTGAAGCTTTCTTT.

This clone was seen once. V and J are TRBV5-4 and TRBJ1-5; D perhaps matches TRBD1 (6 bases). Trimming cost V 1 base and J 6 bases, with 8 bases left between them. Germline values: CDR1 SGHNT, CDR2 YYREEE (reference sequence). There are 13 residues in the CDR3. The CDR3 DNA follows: TGTGCCAGCAGCTTGTGGGGGGCTCAGCCCCAGCATTTT. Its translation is CASSLWGAQPQHF.

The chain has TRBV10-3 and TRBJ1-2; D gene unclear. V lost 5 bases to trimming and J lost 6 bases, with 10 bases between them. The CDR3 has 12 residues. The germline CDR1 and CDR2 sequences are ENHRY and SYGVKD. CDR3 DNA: TGTGCCATCAGTACGAGAGGCCATGGCTACACCTTC. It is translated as CAISTRGHGYTF.